The 21 T cell receptor beta chains reported below all come from one sample, sequenced in a study of shared clonotypes between healthy human individuals. Profiling relied on immunoSEQ multiplex PCR, and the TCRdb table lists in-frame clones only, not all of them. The sample carries about 2 million clones, about 95% recorded once. Naive CD8 cells were CD45RO-negative, positively selected for CCR7, excluding terminally differentiated effector memory CD45RA+ cells. Sequencing was performed on naive CD8+ T cells sorted from blood. These receptor sequences come from a man younger than 30 in good health.

This clone has a single count. The chain combines TRBV28 with TRBJ2-7; tentatively, D is TRBD1 or TRBD2 (5 bases each). From germline, CDR1 is MDHEN and CDR2 SYDVKM. Trimming cost V 6 bases and J 2 bases, with 20 bases left between them. The CDR3 length is 16 residues. The CDR3 sequence is CASRPRDPPWAYEQYF. The CDR3 region has the DNA TGTGCCAGCAGGCCCAGGGACCCCCCTTGGGCCTACGAGCAGTACTTC.

Regarding this clone: The sample carries other DNA sequences with the same CDR3. The chain joins TRBV6-5 to TRBJ2-3, with 8 positions matching TRBD1. The CDR3 is 16 residues long. Germline loops: CDR1 MNHEY, CDR2 SVGAGI. V was clipped by 2 bases and J by 3 bases; unmatched bases: 7. The CDR3 DNA reads as TGTGCCAGCAGTTACCTGACAGGGGTGGGGACAGATACGCAGTATTTT. Its translation: CASSYLTGVGTDTQYF.

The chain joins TRBV13 to TRBJ2-1; 8 bases align to TRBD2. V was pared by 5 bases and J by 6 bases, with 12 bases of the junction left unmatched. CDR3 length equals 16 residues. CDR1 is PRHDT and CDR2 is FYEKMQ in the germline V gene (reference sequence). CDR3 sequence reads: CASSPSGTRASNEQFF. The CDR3 DNA reads as TGTGCCAGCAGCCCATCAGGGACTAGGGCGTCCAATGAGCAGTTCTTC.

This chain joins TRBV4-3 and TRBJ2-7, with TRBD2 matching over 8 bases. The CDR3 totals 17 residues. CDR1 and CDR2 from the germline V gene are LGHNA and YSLEER. V gave up 1 base and J gave up 1 base; unmatched junction bases: 9. Here the CDR3 DNA reads TGCGCCAGCAGCCAAGGGCTAGCGGGTGCCACTTCCTACGAGCAGTACTTC. Protein sequence: CASSQGLAGATSYEQYF.

The chain couples TRBV11-2 to TRBJ2-1, with TRBD1 matching over 12 bases. This CDR3 region has 16 residues. Trimming cost V 4 bases and J 9 bases; bases outside gene matches: 10. Germline CDR1 is SGHAT and CDR2 is FQNNGV. DNA of the CDR3: TGTGCCAGCAGCTCACCCTGGGGACAGGGGGCCAGTGAGCAGTTCTTC. Protein product: CASSSPWGQGASEQFF.

This clone has only a few counts. Other DNA sequences within the sample encode an identical CDR3. This chain links TRBV27 with TRBJ2-7; D may be TRBD2 (5 bases). CDR1 is MNHEY and CDR2 is SMNVEV in the germline V gene (reference sequence). V lost 6 bases and J lost 4, with 13 bases in between. There are 13 residues in the CDR3. CDR3 protein: CASSLGIGYEQYF. In DNA, the CDR3 is TGTGCCAGCAGCCTCGGGATTGGGTACGAGCAGTACTTC.

The V and J genes are TRBV5-1 and TRBJ1-3; 8 positions agree with TRBD1. The CDR3 loop spans 15 amino acids. V lost 2 bases, J lost 1 base, and 2 bases stayed unmatched. Germline V lookup: CDR1 SGHRS, CDR2 YFSETQ. As DNA, the CDR3 is TGCGCCAGCAGCTTTCGGACAGGGTCTGGAAACACCATATATTTT. Translated: CASSFRTGSGNTIYF.

The rearrangement joins TRBV28 to TRBJ2-2, with 10 bases fitting TRBD1. J gave up 4 bases and V 6 bases, and 5 bases lay outside the gene matches. Germline CDR1 reads MDHEN; CDR2 reads SYDVKM. The CDR3 covers 15 residues. CDR3 in DNA: TGTGCCAGCAGCACCGGGACAGGGGTCACCGGGGAGCTGTTTTTT. This gives the protein CASSTGTGVTGELFF.

The chain carries TRBV7-2 and TRBJ1-3, with 8 bases aligning to TRBD1. In germline, CDR1 is SGHTA, CDR2 FQGNSA. This CDR3 contains 14 residues. V lost 1 base, J lost 8 bases, and 4 bases stayed unmatched. The CDR3, as DNA: TGTGCCAGCAGCTTAGAGGGGACAGGATACACCATATATTTT. Encoded protein: CASSLEGTGYTIYF.

V usage is TRBV19 and J usage is TRBJ1-2; D uncertain. CDR1 and CDR2 from the germline V gene are LNHDA and SQIVND (reference sequence). There are 11 residues in the CDR3. Trimming pared 3 bases from V and 5 bases from J, leaving 4 bases between. CDR3 sequence (DNA): TGTGCCAGTAGTATGATTTATGGCTACACCTTC. Its translation is CASSMIYGYTF.

This chain joins TRBV5-5 and TRBJ2-5; the D gene is possibly TRBD1 (6 bases). Germline CDR1 reads SGHKS; CDR2 reads YYEKEE (reference sequence). The CDR3 has 15 amino acids. The V end was cut by 4 bases, the J end by 2 bases, with 15 bases between. CDR3 sequence reads: CASSPGQTRQETQYF. DNA of the CDR3: TGTGCCAGCAGCCCCGGACAGACCCGGCAAGAGACCCAGTACTTC.

The V gene is TRBV7-6, the J gene TRBJ1-1; D is unresolved. Trimming stripped 5 bases from V and 3 bases from J, with 13 bases between. Germline V gives CDR1 SGHVS, CDR2 FNYEAQ. This CDR3 has 14 residues. The CDR3 sequence is CASSPNTVYTEAFF. CDR3 bases: TGTGCCAGCAGCCCGAACACAGTTTACACTGAAGCTTTCTTT. Filled out from reference TRBV7-6 and TRBJ1-1, the complete variable domain reads GAGVSQSPRYKVTKRGQDVALRCDPISGHVSLYWYRQALGQGPEFLTYFNYEAQQDKSGLPNDRFSAERPEGSISTLTIQRTEQRDSAMYRCASSPNTVYTEAFFGQGTRLTVV.

This chain uses TRBV28 with TRBJ1-5; TRBD1 matches at 7 bases. Germline-derived CDR1 and CDR2 are MDHEN and SYDVKM. Trimming removed 5 bases from V and 6 bases from J; junction bases left unmatched: 7. The CDR3 sequence is 14 residues long. In nucleotides, the CDR3 is TGTGCCAGCAGTCCGTACAGGGGTTCTCAGCCCCAGCATTTT. It is translated as CASSPYRGSQPQHF.

The CDR3 here is CASSVEPGGIDSPLHF. CDR3 sequence (DNA): TGTGCCAGCAGCGTAGAACCAGGGGGCATCGATTCACCCCTCCACTTT. The chain combines TRBV9 with TRBJ1-6, with 8 bases identical to TRBD1. Trimming took 0 bases from V and 8 from J; bases not matched to a gene: 7. The germline CDR1 and CDR2 sequences are SGDLS and YYNGEE. The CDR3 is 16 residues long.

To note about this clone: One end of the junction fails to match germline, which may point to a read error. Other nucleotide sequences from this sample produce the same CDR3. The genes are TRBV7-2 and TRBJ1-1; no definite D call. In germline, CDR1 is SGHTA, CDR2 FQGNSA. The CDR3 totals 13 residues. CDR3 loop: CASSFNWNTEAFF. DNA for the CDR3: TGCGCCAGTAGCTTTAACTGGAACACTGAAGCTTTCTTT.

The chain couples TRBV28 to TRBJ1-5, with 7 bases aligning to TRBD1. CDR3 size: 17 residues. Germline V lookup: CDR1 MDHEN, CDR2 SYDVKM. The V gene end was trimmed by 0 bases and the J gene end by 0 bases; junction bases not matched to a gene: 5. The CDR3 DNA reads TGTGCCAGCAGTTTATGGGGGGAGGGGGCTAGCAATCAGCCCCAGCATTTT. Amino acid sequence: CASSLWGEGASNQPQHF.

This chain uses TRBV30 with TRBJ1-5; D gene ambiguous. CDR1 and CDR2 from the germline V gene are GTSNPN and SVGIG (reference sequence). V gave up 1 base and J gave up 0 bases, with 10 bases separating them. The CDR3 runs to 15 residues. The CDR3 is CAWSEGLYSNQPQHF. The CDR3 coding sequence is TGTGCCTGGAGTGAAGGACTCTATAGCAATCAGCCCCAGCATTTT.

This clone was detected once. The V call is TRBV10-3, the J call TRBJ2-3; 9 bases map to TRBD2. Germline V gene sequence: CDR1 ENHRY, CDR2 SYGVKD. The junction had 10 bases not matched to a gene; V was cut back by 2 bases and J by 4 bases. The CDR3 consists of 17 residues. This CDR3 reads CAISETWTSDFPDTQYF. CDR3 DNA: TGTGCCATCAGTGAGACATGGACTAGCGACTTTCCAGATACGCAGTATTTT.

The V and J genes are TRBV2 and TRBJ2-5; 15 bases are shared with TRBD2. The CDR3 has 19 amino acids. Per the germline V gene, CDR1 is SNHLY and CDR2 is FYNNEI. With V trimmed by 3 bases and J by 4 bases, 12 bases remained unmatched. The CDR3, as DNA: TGTGCCAGCAGTGACCCCCTAGGACTAGCGGGAGGGCCGGGAGAGACCCAGTACTTC. Translation: CASSDPLGLAGGPGETQYF.

The DNA for the CDR3 is TGTGCCAGCAGTGAGCTCCTCGGGGTTAGGGATGGCTACACCTTC. It codes for CASSELLGVRDGYTF. V usage is TRBV2 and J usage is TRBJ1-2, with D uncertain. V was pared by 3 bases and J by 6 bases, with 17 bases between. The CDR3 is made up of 15 amino acids. Looked up from germline, CDR1 is SNHLY and CDR2 is FYNNEI.

The rearrangement uses TRBV7-9 and TRBJ2-3, with 12 bases identical to TRBD2. Trimming at V came to 7 bases and at J to 4 bases, leaving 3 bases not matched to a gene. Looked up from germline, CDR1 is SEHNR and CDR2 is FQNEAQ (reference sequence). The CDR3 contains 14 residues. The CDR3 loop is CASTLAGGADTQYF. As DNA, the CDR3 is TGTGCCAGCACCCTAGCGGGGGGGGCAGATACGCAGTATTTT.